The clone carrying this TCR beta chain was seen repeatedly, ten times or more. Its matching antigen is unknown. The data originate from a study of CD8 T cells in ankylosing spondylitis. Whole-study results and caveats: Disease-associated clones were reportedly significantly overrepresented in matched ankylosing spondylitis synovial fluid. Ankylosing spondylitis blood appeared to carry a characteristic TCR beta motif of several highly homologous variants.

TCRdb reprocessed the 5' RACE reads with MiXCR, giving one entry per CDR3 protein. The table shows roughly 130,000 distinct CDR3 sequences, with about 13% occurring only once. V was trimmed by 6 bases and J by 4 bases, leaving 9 bases between them. Germline V gene sequence: CDR1 SQVTM, CDR2 ANQGSEA. The CDR3 sequence is 11 residues long. The chain couples TRBV29-1 to TRBJ2-5; D possibly corresponds to TRBD1 (6 bases). The origin of this receptor is a female donor with ankylosing spondylitis or in good health (not recorded which). Sequencing input: blood, either unsorted or a sorted T cell fraction (not recorded which). The chain's CDR3 is CSVTGLETQYF. The CDR3 nucleotides are TGCAGCGTCACAGGGTTAGAGACCCAGTACTTC.